The next 3 T cell receptor beta chains were all read from a single sample in a study of human T cells and chemical hapten exposure. TCRdb re-called the 5' RACE reads through MiXCR, storing one row per CDR3 protein. The repertoire includes around 82,000 distinct CDR3 sequences, about 7.7% of them detected once, and under 3% sits in the top ten. The study extracted total RNA from unfractionated whole blood. Receptors originate from a male donor in good health.

This sequence joins TRBV7-9 and TRBJ1-5; TRBD1 is a possible D gene (6 bases). Trimming removed 1 base from V and 0 bases from J, with 10 bases in between. This CDR3 is 16 amino acids long. Germline V gene sequence: CDR1 SEHNR, CDR2 FQNEAQ (reference sequence). CDR3 protein: CASSLEGEYSNQPQHF. The CDR3 region has the DNA TGTGCCAGCAGCTTAGAGGGGGAGTATAGCAATCAGCCCCAGCATTTT.

This clonotype has ten or more counts. The V and J genes are TRBV5-1 and TRBJ1-5; a weak D match, TRBD1 (5 bases). Germline CDR1 SGHRS, CDR2 YFSETQ. V lost 0 bases and J 1 base, leaving 8 bases between the germline ends. The CDR3 is 15 amino acids. CDR3 coding DNA: TGCGCCAGCAGCTTGGCGGGGGGAAGCAATCAGCCCCAGCATTTT. Translating gives CASSLAGGSNQPQHF.

Concerning this clonotype itself: A much larger clone differs by one base, so this may be a read error. The chain links TRBV9 to TRBJ2-5; D is perhaps TRBD2 (5 bases). V was cut by 3 bases and J by 9 bases, with 21 bases left in between. The CDR3 length is 15 residues. The germline V gene has CDR1 SGDLS and CDR2 YYNGEE. This CDR3 is CASSDEEALGESQYF. CDR3 in DNA: TGTGCCAGCAGCGACGAGGAGGCCCTGGGCGAGTCCCAGTACTTC.